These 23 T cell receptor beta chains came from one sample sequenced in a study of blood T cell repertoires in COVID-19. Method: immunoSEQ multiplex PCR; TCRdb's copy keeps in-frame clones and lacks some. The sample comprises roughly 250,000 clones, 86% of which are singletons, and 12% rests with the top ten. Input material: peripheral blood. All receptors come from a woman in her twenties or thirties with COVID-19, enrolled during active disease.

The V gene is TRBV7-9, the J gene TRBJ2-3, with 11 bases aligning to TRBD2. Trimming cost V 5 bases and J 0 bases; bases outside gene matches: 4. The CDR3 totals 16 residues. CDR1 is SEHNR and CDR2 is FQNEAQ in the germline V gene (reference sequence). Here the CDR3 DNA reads TGTGCCAGCAGCCACCGACTAGCGGGGAGCACAGATACGCAGTATTTT. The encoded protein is CASSHRLAGSTDTQYF.

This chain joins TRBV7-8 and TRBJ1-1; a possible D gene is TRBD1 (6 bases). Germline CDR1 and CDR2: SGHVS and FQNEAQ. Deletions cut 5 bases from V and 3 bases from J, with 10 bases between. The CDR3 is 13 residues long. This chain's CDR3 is CASSRRTDTEAFF. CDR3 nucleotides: TGTGCCAGCAGCAGAAGGACAGACACTGAAGCTTTCTTT.

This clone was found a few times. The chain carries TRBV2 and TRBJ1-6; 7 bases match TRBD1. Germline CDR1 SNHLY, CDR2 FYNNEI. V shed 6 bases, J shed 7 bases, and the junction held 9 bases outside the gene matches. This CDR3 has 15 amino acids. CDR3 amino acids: CASSGQAYENSPLHF. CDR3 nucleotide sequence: TGTGCCAGCAGCGGACAGGCTTATGAAAATTCACCCCTCCACTTT.

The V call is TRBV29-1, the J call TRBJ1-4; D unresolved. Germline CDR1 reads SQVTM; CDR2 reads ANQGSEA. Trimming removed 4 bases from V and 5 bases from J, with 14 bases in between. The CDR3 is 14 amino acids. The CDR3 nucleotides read TGCAGCGTTGTTTTCCCCTCTTCCAATGAAAAACTGTTTTTT. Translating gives CSVVFPSSNEKLFF.

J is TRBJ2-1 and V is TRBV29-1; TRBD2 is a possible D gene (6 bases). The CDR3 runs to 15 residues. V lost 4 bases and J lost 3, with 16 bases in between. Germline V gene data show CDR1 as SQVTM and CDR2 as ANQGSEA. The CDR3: CSVGLVAVNYNEQFF. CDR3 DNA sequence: TGCAGCGTTGGATTGGTAGCGGTGAACTACAATGAGCAGTTCTTC.

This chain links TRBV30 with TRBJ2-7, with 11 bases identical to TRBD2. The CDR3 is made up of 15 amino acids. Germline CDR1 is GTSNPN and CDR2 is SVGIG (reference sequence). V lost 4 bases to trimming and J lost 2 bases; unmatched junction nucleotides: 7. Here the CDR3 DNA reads TGTGCCTGGACCCGGGGTAGCGGGGGGGCCTACGAGCAGTACTTC. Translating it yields CAWTRGSGGAYEQYF.

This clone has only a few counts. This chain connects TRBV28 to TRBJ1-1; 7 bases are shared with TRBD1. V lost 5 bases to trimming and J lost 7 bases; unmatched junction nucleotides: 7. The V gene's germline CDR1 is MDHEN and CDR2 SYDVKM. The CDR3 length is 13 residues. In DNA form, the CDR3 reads TGTGCCAGCAGTACGACAGGGATTTATGAAGCTTTCTTT. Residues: CASSTTGIYEAFF.

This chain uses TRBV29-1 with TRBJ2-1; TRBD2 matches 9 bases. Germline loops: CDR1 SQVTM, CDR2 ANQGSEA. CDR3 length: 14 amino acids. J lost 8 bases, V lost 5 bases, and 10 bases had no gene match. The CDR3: CSVCMRGGPDEQFF. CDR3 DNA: TGCAGCGTTTGCATGCGGGGGGGCCCGGATGAGCAGTTCTTC.

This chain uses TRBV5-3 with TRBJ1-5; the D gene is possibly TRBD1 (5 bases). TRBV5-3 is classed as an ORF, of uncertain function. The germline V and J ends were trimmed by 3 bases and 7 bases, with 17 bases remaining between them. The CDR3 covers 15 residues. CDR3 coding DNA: TGTGCCAGAAGCTCTACCGGCAGGGTCCGACAGCCCCAGCATTTT. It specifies CARSSTGRVRQPQHF.

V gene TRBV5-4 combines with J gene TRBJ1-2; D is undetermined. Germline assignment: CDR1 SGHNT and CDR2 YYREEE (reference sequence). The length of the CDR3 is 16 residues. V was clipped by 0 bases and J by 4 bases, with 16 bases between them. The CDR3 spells CASSLASGEFAYGYTF. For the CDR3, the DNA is TGTGCCAGCAGCTTGGCCTCGGGAGAATTCGCCTATGGCTACACCTTC. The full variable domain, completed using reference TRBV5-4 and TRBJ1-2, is ETGVTQSPTHLIKTRGQQVTLRCSSQSGHNTVSWYQQALGQGPQFIFQYYREEENGRGNFPPRFSGLQFPNYSSELNVNALELDDSALYLCASSLASGEFAYGYTFGSGTRLTVV.

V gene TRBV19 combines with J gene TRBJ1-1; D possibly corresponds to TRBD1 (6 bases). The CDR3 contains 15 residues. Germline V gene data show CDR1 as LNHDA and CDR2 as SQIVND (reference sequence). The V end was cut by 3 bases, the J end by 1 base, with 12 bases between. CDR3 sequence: CASSMNRAGNTEAFF. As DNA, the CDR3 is TGTGCCAGTAGTATGAACAGGGCAGGGAACACTGAAGCTTTCTTT.

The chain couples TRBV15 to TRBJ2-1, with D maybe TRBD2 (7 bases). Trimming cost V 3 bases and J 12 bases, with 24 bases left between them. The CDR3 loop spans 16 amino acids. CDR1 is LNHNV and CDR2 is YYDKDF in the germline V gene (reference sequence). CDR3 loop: CATSSDRQDLRLAQFF. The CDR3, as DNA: TGTGCCACCAGCAGTGATAGACAGGATCTAAGACTAGCGCAGTTCTTC. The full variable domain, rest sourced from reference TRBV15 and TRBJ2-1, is DAMVIQNPRYQVTQFGKPVTLSCSQTLNHNVMYWYQQKSSQAPKLLFHYYDKDFNNEADTPDNFQSRRPNTSFCFLDIRSPGLGDTAMYLCATSSDRQDLRLAQFFGPGTRLTVL.

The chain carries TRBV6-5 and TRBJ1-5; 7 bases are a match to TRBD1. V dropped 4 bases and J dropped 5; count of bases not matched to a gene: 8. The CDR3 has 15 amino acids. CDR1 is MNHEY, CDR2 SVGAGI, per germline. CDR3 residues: CASSSLRQGDQPQHF. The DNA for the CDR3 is TGTGCCAGCAGTTCCCTACGACAGGGCGATCAGCCCCAGCATTTT.

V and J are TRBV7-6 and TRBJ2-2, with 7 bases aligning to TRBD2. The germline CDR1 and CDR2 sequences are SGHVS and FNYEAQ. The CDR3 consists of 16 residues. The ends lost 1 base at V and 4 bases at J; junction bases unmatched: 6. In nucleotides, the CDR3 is TGTGCCAGCAGCTTAGGTGTAGGCGGGGGCACCGGGGAGCTGTTTTTT. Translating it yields CASSLGVGGGTGELFF.

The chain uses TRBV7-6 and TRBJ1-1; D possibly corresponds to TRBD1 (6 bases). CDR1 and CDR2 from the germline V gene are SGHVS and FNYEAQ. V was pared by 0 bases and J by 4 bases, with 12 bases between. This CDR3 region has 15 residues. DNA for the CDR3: TGTGCCAGCAGCTTAGCGACAGGTCCGAGCACTGAAGCTTTCTTT. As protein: CASSLATGPSTEAFF.

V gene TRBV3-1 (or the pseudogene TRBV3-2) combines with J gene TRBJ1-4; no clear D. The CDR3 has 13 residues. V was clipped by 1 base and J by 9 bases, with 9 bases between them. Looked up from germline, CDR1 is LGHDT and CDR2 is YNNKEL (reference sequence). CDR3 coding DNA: TGTGCCAGCAGCCAAGGAAGGGAGAAAAAACTGTTTTTT. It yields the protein CASSQGREKKLFF.

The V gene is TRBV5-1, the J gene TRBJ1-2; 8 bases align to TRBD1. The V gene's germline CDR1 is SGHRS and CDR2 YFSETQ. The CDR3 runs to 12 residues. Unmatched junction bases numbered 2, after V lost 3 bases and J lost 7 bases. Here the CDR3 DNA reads TGCGCCAGCAGCTCCGACAGGGGTGGCTACACCTTC. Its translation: CASSSDRGGYTF.

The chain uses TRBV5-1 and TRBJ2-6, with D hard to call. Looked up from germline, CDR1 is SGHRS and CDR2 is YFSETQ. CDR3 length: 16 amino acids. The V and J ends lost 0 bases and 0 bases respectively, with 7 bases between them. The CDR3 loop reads CASSLGGSSGANVLTF. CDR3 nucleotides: TGCGCCAGCAGCTTGGGAGGCAGCTCTGGGGCCAACGTCCTGACTTTC. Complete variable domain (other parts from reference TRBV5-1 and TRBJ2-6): KAGVTQTPRYLIKTRGQQVTLSCSPISGHRSVSWYQQTPGQGLQFLFEYFSETQRNKGNFPGRFSGRQFSNSRSEMNVSTLELGDSALYLCASSLGGSSGANVLTFGAGSRLTVL.

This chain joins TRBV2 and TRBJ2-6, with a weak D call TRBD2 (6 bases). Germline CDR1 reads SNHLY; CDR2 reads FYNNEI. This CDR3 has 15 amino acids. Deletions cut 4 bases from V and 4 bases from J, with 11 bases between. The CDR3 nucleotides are TGTGCCAGCAGTGCTCGGGGGTACGGGGCCAACGTCCTGACTTTC. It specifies CASSARGYGANVLTF.

The CDR3 DNA is TGTGCCATCAGTGAACCGACAGGGGGAATCTGCGAGCAGTACTTC. It specifies CAISEPTGGICEQYF. The J gene is TRBJ2-7, the V gene TRBV10-3; 9 bases align to TRBD1. J was trimmed by 6 bases and V by 3 bases; bases with no gene match: 9. The CDR3 loop spans 15 amino acids. Germline V gives CDR1 ENHRY, CDR2 SYGVKD.

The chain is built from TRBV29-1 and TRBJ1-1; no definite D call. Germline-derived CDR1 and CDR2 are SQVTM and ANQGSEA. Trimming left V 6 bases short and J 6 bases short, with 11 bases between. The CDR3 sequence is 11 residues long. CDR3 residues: CSVPTLPEAFF. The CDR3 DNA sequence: TGCAGCGTACCTACTCTCCCTGAAGCTTTCTTT.

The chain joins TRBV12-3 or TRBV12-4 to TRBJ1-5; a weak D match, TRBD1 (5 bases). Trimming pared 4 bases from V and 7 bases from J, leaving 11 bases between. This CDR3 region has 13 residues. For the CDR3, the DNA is TGTGCCAGCAGTTCAGGGTATAGGCAGCCCCAGCATTTT. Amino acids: CASSSGYRQPQHF.

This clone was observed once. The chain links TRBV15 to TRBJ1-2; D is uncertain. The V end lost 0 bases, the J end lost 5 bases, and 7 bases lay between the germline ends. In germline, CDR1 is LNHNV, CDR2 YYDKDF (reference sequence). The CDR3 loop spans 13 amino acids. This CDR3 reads CATSREREYGYTF. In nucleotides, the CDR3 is TGTGCCACCAGCAGAGAGAGGGAATATGGCTACACCTTC.